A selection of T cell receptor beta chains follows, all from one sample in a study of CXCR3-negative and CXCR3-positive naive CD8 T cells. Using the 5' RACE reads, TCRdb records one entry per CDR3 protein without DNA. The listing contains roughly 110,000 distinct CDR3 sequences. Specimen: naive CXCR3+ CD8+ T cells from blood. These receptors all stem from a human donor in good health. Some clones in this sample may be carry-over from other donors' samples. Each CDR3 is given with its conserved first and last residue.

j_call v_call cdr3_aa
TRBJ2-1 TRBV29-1 CSVGRAGENEQFF
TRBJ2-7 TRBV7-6 CASSPEDLAGGGEQYF
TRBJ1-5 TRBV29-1 CSVTQGDYQPQHF
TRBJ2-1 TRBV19 CASSIGVGGGPHNEQFF
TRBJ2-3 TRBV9 CASSVAGAGTDTQYF
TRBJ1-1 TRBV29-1 CSVDDMNTEAFF
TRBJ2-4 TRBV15 CATSRDNTELAKNIQYF
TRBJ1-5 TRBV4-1 CASSHTGLQPQHF
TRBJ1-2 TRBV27 CASSPGFANYGYTF
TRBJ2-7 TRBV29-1 CSVIGLGNRFDEQYF
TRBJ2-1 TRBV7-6 CASSQDRGSFDEQFF
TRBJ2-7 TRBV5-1 CASSPNGGIPPYEQYF
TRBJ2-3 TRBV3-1 CASSQDGAFAGVGTDTQYF
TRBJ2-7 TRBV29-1 CSVLEIGSTEQYF
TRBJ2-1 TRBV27 CASSSGQTTNEQFF
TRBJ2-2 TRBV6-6 CASSYSPGHQTGELFF
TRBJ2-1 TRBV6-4 CASSEGAGVHNEQFF
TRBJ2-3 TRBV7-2 CASSLKEASDTQYF
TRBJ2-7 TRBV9 CASSVRDRASYEQYF
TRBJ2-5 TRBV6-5 CASSPWSGGGETQYF
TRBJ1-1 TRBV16 CASSQAQYSEAFF
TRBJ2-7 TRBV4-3 CASSQAGGDHYEQYF
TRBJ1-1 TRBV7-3 CASSDRDRGLGTEAFF
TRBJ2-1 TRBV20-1 CSAPDSYYGNEQFF
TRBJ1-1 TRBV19 CASSILNMNTEAFF
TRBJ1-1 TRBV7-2 CASRRGQNTEAFF
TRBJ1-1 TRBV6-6 CASSYYQNTEAFF
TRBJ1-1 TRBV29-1 CSVERRSPGEAFF
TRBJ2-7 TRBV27 CASSLGQGIYEQYF
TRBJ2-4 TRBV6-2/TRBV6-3 CASSYWVGGTAKNIQYF
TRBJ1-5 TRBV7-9 CASSPGSQPQHF
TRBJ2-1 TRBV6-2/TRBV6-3 CASSPGGLAGLPSNSYNEQFF
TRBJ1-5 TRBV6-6 CASSLGEVGNQPQHF